Listed here are 8 T cell receptor beta chains from one sample, sequenced in a study of shared clonotypes between healthy human individuals. TCRdb's table, derived via immunoSEQ multiplex PCR, lists solely in-frame clones and lacks some. The table shows about 2.2 million clones, with roughly 91% occurring only once. CD8 cells regarded as naive lacked CD45RO, were positively chosen for CCR7, and omitted terminally differentiated effector memory CD45RA+ cells. The sequencing input was naive CD8+ T cells from PBMCs. The receptor set was obtained from a man between 18 and 35 years old in good health. Some clones in this sample may be carry-over from other donors' samples.

This chain links TRBV2 with TRBJ2-1; weak D call: TRBD1 (6 bases). Germline CDR1 SNHLY, CDR2 FYNNEI. This CDR3 region has 12 residues. Trimming took off 6 bases at V and 9 bases at J, with 12 bases between the two ends. The CDR3 nucleotides are TGTGCCAGCAGCGAGGACAGACCTGAGCAGTTCTTC. Its protein is CASSEDRPEQFF.

The chain is built from TRBV29-1 and TRBJ2-7; possibly TRBD1 or TRBD2 for D (6 bases each). Germline V gene lookup returns CDR1 SQVTM and CDR2 ANQGSEA. This CDR3 region has 13 residues. V was cut by 7 bases and J by 5 bases, with 18 bases left in between. This chain's CDR3 is CSAGGRAAHEQYF. The CDR3 nucleotides read TGCAGCGCCGGGGGCAGGGCCGCCCACGAGCAGTACTTC.

V gene TRBV28 combines with J gene TRBJ2-7; TRBD2 is a possible D gene (6 bases). The CDR3 consists of 16 residues. Germline CDR1 is MDHEN and CDR2 is SYDVKM. V was shortened by 3 bases and J by 6 bases, with 21 bases between the two germline ends. The CDR3 DNA follows: TGTGCCAGCAGTTTCCCCAACACGGGACTGAGGGGCGAGCAGTACTTC. Translated: CASSFPNTGLRGEQYF.

The rearrangement joins TRBV18 to TRBJ1-1, with D unresolved. This CDR3 contains 13 residues. The germline CDR1 and CDR2 sequences are KGHSH and LQKENI. The V and J ends lost 8 bases and 1 base respectively, with 11 bases between them. CDR3 in amino acids: CASLPPGNTEAFF. The CDR3 nucleotides read TGTGCCAGCCTCCCCCCTGGGAACACTGAAGCTTTCTTT.

The rearrangement joins TRBV4-3 to TRBJ2-5; D unresolved. The CDR3 sequence is 14 residues long. CDR1 is LGHNA and CDR2 is YSLEER in the germline V gene. V shed 0 bases and J shed 2 bases, with 7 bases lying between them. CDR3 in amino acids: CASSQDVAQETQYF. CDR3 sequence (DNA): TGCGCCAGCAGCCAAGATGTCGCGCAAGAGACCCAGTACTTC.

This chain links TRBV6-5 with TRBJ1-3; no clear D gene. Trimming took off 5 bases at V and 4 bases at J, with 9 bases between the two ends. Germline V gene data show CDR1 as MNHEY and CDR2 as SVGAGI. The CDR3 runs 13 residues. CDR3 coding DNA: TGTGCCAGCAGTCCATCGGGGGGAAACACCATATATTTT. Its protein product is CASSPSGGNTIYF.

This rearrangement joins TRBV11-3 to TRBJ2-2; 8 nucleotides agree with TRBD2. CDR1 is SGHNT and CDR2 is YENEEA in the germline V gene. Trimming removed 5 bases from V and 1 base from J; junction bases left unmatched: 6. The length of the CDR3 is 16 residues. Here the CDR3 reads CASSPRGGLNTGELFF. The CDR3 DNA sequence: TGTGCCAGCAGCCCCCGGGGGGGTCTGAACACCGGGGAGCTGTTTTTT.

V gene TRBV28 combines with J gene TRBJ2-1; TRBD2 matches at 10 bases. The V segment lost 5 bases and the J segment 2 bases; nucleotides outside the gene matches: 9. The germline gives CDR1 MDHEN, CDR2 SYDVKM. CDR3 length: 17 amino acids. The chain's CDR3 is CASSTPRLAGPYNEQFF. Here the CDR3 DNA reads TGTGCCAGCAGTACCCCGAGACTAGCGGGCCCCTACAATGAGCAGTTCTTC.